This T cell receptor (beta chain) was recovered during a study of T-cell reconstitution after alpha-beta-depleted transplantation in children. Trimming took off 2 bases at V and 2 bases at J, with 10 bases between the two ends. The germline V gene encodes CDR1 LNHNV and CDR2 YYDKDF (reference sequence). This CDR3 has 14 residues. TCRbeta library construction was performed incorporating unique molecular identifiers. TCRdb called the PCR reads again in MiXCR, with one record for every CDR3 protein. In the table there are approximately 350,000 distinct CDR3 sequences, roughly 16% of which are singletons.

This chain uses TRBV15 with TRBJ2-7, with D possibly TRBD2 on 5 matching bases. This receptor was obtained from a male patient between 2 and 10 years old who had a stem cell transplant for acute lymphoblastic leukemia, so the T cells may come from the graft donor. The sequencing here drew on PBMCs, mostly from graft donor cells, taken 360 days after TCRalphabeta/CD19-depleted stem cell transplant. CDR3 in DNA: TGTGCCACCAGCAGAAGGACTGTCGCCTACGAGCAGTACTTC. Protein product: CATSRRTVAYEQYF.